This T cell receptor beta chain was documented in a study of T cells in Graves' hyperthyroidism and ophthalmopathy. TCR beta CDR3 regions were amplified from RNA transcripts. HTBI primers were employed in a first-round RT-PCR of the TCR CDR3. TCRdb itself ran the multiplex PCR reads through MiXCR, one entry per CDR3 protein. There are nearly 750,000 distinct CDR3 sequences in the sample; 30% to 40% occur only once, and roughly 30% lies in the top ten. Patients were excluded for uncontrolled infection, other autoimmune disease, pregnancy or lactation. Diagnoses rested on clinical symptoms, serum thyroxine and TRAb, thyroid ultrasound and orbital computed tomography. This sample holds PBMCs from roughly 10 ml fresh peripheral blood. Findings and caveats of the study: Most clonotypes that expanded in the thyroid above 0.001 also showed up in blood.

Only a few counts were recorded for this clonotype. What it binds is unknown. V was trimmed by 6 bases and J by 1 base, leaving 15 bases between them. CDR3 length: 15 residues. CDR1 and CDR2 from the germline V gene are MNHEY and SVGEGT. The V gene is TRBV6-2 or TRBV6-3, the J gene TRBJ2-5; D may be TRBD2 (5 bases). The sequenced sample consisted of blood. This clonotype was sampled from a woman between 40 and 50 years old with Graves' hyperthyroidism. CDR3 bases: TGTGCCAGCAGATTCGGAATCGGGGTCCAAGAGACCCAGTACTTC. Protein product: CASRFGIGVQETQYF.